These 30 T cell receptor beta chains came from one sample sequenced in a study of shared clonotypes between healthy human individuals. Assay: immunoSEQ multiplex PCR; the TCRdb copy retains only in-frame clones and omits some. The data contain about 990,000 clones, 78% of them singletons. Input material: memory CD4+ T cells from PBMCs. Regarding subset: CD45RA-negative fraction. These receptors all stem from a man younger than 30 in good health. Some clones in this sample may be carry-over from other donors' samples.

CDR3 residues: CASSRDRRTEGANGYTF. In DNA, the CDR3 is TGCGCCAGCAGTCGAGATCGTCGAACCGAAGGGGCCAATGGCTACACCTTC. The V call is TRBV5-1, the J call TRBJ1-2; tentatively, D is TRBD1 (5 bases). The CDR3 has 17 amino acids. Looked up from germline, CDR1 is SGHRS and CDR2 is YFSETQ. Trimming took 5 bases from V and 6 from J, leaving 26 bases between them. Variable domain in full (rest from reference TRBV5-1 and TRBJ1-2): KAGVTQTPRYLIKTRGQQVTLSCSPISGHRSVSWYQQTPGQGLQFLFEYFSETQRNKGNFPGRFSGRQFSNSRSEMNVSTLELGDSALYLCASSRDRRTEGANGYTFGSGTRLTVV.

The chain links TRBV5-1 to TRBJ2-2, with 10 bases that match TRBD1. Unmatched junction bases numbered 10, after V lost 4 bases and J lost 7 bases. The CDR3 sequence is 16 residues long. Germline V gives CDR1 SGHRS, CDR2 YFSETQ. In DNA form, the CDR3 reads TGCGCCAGCAGCATGGAGAGACAGGGGGCCGGCGGGGAGCTGTTTTTT. This encodes CASSMERQGAGGELFF. Full variable domain (missing parts from reference TRBV5-1 and TRBJ2-2): KAGVTQTPRYLIKTRGQQVTLSCSPISGHRSVSWYQQTPGQGLQFLFEYFSETQRNKGNFPGRFSGRQFSNSRSEMNVSTLELGDSALYLCASSMERQGAGGELFFGEGSRLTVL.

The chain couples TRBV6-1 to TRBJ2-7, with a tentative D call TRBD1 (6 bases). CDR3 size: 15 residues. From germline, CDR1 is MNHNS and CDR2 SASEGT. V was clipped by 5 bases and J by 1 base, with 15 bases between them. CDR3 loop: CASSPRQVLSYEQYF. CDR3 sequence (DNA): TGTGCCAGCAGTCCCCGACAGGTCCTTTCCTACGAGCAGTACTTC.

The chain recombines TRBV28 with TRBJ1-2; D perhaps matches TRBD1 (5 bases). CDR1 is MDHEN, CDR2 SYDVKM, per germline. The CDR3 is 13 amino acids. Deletions cut 4 bases from V and 4 bases from J, with 10 bases between. The CDR3 here is CASSWGTPYGYTF. The DNA of the CDR3 is TGTGCCAGCAGTTGGGGGACCCCCTATGGCTACACCTTC.

Comment on this clone: This specimen includes other DNA sequences encoding the same CDR3. The chain links TRBV5-1 to TRBJ1-2; the D is unclear. Germline CDR1 is SGHRS and CDR2 is YFSETQ. Trimming shortened V by 4 bases and J by 4 bases, and 11 bases separated the two germline ends. CDR3 length equals 13 residues. The CDR3 loop reads CASSPTEPYGYTF. The CDR3 DNA reads TGCGCCAGCAGCCCAACAGAGCCCTATGGCTACACCTTC.

The chain recombines TRBV28 with TRBJ2-7, with D possibly called TRBD1 or TRBD2 (5 bases each). The V end was cut by 7 bases, the J end by 2 bases, with 18 bases between. Germline CDR1 and CDR2: MDHEN and SYDVKM. The CDR3 totals 15 residues. The CDR3 region has the DNA TGTGCCAGCACAAGTTCCGGGGCCGGCGCCTACGAGCAGTACTTC. Protein product: CASTSSGAGAYEQYF.

The chain is built from TRBV6-5 and TRBJ1-1; D is undetermined. CDR1 and CDR2 from the germline V gene are MNHEY and SVGAGI. The CDR3 contains 14 residues. Trimming shortened V by 1 base and J by 5 bases, and 11 bases separated the two germline ends. The CDR3 DNA reads TGTGCCAGCAGTTACTTGGGAGAGGGAACTGAAGCTTTCTTT. Its protein is CASSYLGEGTEAFF.

Notes on this clone: This may be a read error: a much more frequent sequence differs by one nucleotide. This sample includes further DNA sequences coding for the same CDR3. This chain connects TRBV5-1 to TRBJ2-5; no firm D call. CDR3 length: 13 amino acids. Germline lookup yields CDR1 SGHRS and CDR2 YFSETQ. The V gene lost 0 bases and the J gene lost 5 bases, with 8 bases spanning the gap. DNA of the CDR3: TGCGCCAGCAGCTTGGGGGTTCAGGAGACCCAGTACTTC. Amino acid sequence: CASSLGVQETQYF.

This clone was seen once. The chain has TRBV27 and TRBJ2-3, with 7 bases aligning to TRBD1. CDR1 is MNHEY, CDR2 SMNVEV, per germline (reference sequence). V shed 8 bases and J 2 bases; nucleotides not matched to a gene: 10. The CDR3 has 15 amino acids. The chain's CDR3 is CASRGQNLPTDTQYF. CDR3 bases: TGTGCCAGCCGGGGACAGAATTTACCCACAGATACGCAGTATTTT.

In DNA, the CDR3 is TGTGCCAGCAGTGAATGGGGGCAGAATCTCGGCTACACCTTC. Protein: CASSEWGQNLGYTF. The V gene is TRBV25-1, the J gene TRBJ1-2; TRBD1 might be the D (6 bases). V lost 1 base to trimming and J lost 8 bases, with 14 bases between them. CDR1 MGHDK and CDR2 SYGVNS come from the germline V gene. CDR3 length equals 14 residues.

The genes are TRBV6-6 and TRBJ1-2, with no clear D. Germline loops: CDR1 MNHNY, CDR2 SVGAGI (reference sequence). This CDR3 has 15 amino acids. Trimming took 6 bases from V and 8 from J, leaving 22 bases between them. CDR3 in DNA: TGTGCCAGCAGCTCGACCCTCGAGGTGCCCCGGGGCTACACCTTC. Translated: CASSSTLEVPRGYTF.

The chain employs TRBV18 and TRBJ1-1; D might be TRBD1 (5 bases). The CDR3 length is 13 residues. Germline V lookup: CDR1 KGHSH, CDR2 LQKENI. V lost 10 bases and J 1 base, leaving 13 bases between the germline ends. CDR3 nucleotide sequence: TGTGCCACCTATCGGGACCGGAACACTGAAGCTTTCTTT. Translation: CATYRDRNTEAFF.

This sequence joins TRBV4-2 and TRBJ1-5; weak D call: TRBD1 (6 bases). The V gene lost 4 bases and the J gene lost 6 bases, with 13 bases spanning the gap. The germline CDR1 and CDR2 sequences are LGHNA and YNFKEQ. CDR3 length equals 14 residues. CDR3 protein: CASSPRTASQPQHF. The CDR3, as DNA: TGTGCCAGCAGCCCACGGACAGCTAGTCAGCCCCAGCATTTT.

The genes are TRBV4-1 and TRBJ2-5, with a weak D call TRBD1 (5 bases). CDR3 size: 17 residues. V lost 4 bases and J 2 bases, leaving 20 bases between the germline ends. CDR1 is MGHRA and CDR2 is YSYEKL in the germline V gene. DNA of the CDR3: TGCGCCAGCAGCCCCCGAACACGACAGTTAAAACAAGAGACCCAGTACTTC. It encodes CASSPRTRQLKQETQYF.

The V and J genes are TRBV5-1 and TRBJ2-1; D gene uncertain. Per the germline V gene, CDR1 is SGHRS and CDR2 is YFSETQ. V dropped 0 bases and J dropped 3 bases, with 7 bases sitting between them. This CDR3 region has 14 residues. CDR3 amino acids: CASSLDTIYNEQFF. As DNA, the CDR3 is TGCGCCAGCAGCTTGGATACGATCTACAATGAGCAGTTCTTC.

DNA for the CDR3: TGTGCCAGCAGCCCGTCCCGGGACAGCGAAAGGGTACTAGCGGCCTCCTACGAGCAGTACTTC. Amino acid sequence: CASSPSRDSERVLAASYEQYF. The rearrangement links TRBV7-6 to TRBJ2-7; weak D call: TRBD2 (8 bases). The germline gives CDR1 SGHVS, CDR2 FNYEAQ. V was clipped by 5 bases and J by 0 bases, with 32 bases between them. This CDR3 has 21 amino acids.

The J gene is TRBJ2-7, the V gene TRBV29-1; either TRBD1 or TRBD2 may fit D (5 bases each). Germline V gene sequence: CDR1 SQVTM, CDR2 ANQGSEA. The CDR3 is made up of 13 amino acids. Trimming took off 7 bases at V and 6 bases at J, with 19 bases between the two ends. CDR3 in DNA: TGCAGCGCCGCCGGGACCCTCGCGAGCGAGCAGTACTTC. Translating gives CSAAGTLASEQYF.

V and J are TRBV18 and TRBJ1-1, with D unresolved. The CDR3 totals 15 residues. V lost 6 bases and J 4 bases, leaving 18 bases between the germline ends. Per the germline V gene, CDR1 is KGHSH and CDR2 is LQKENI. The CDR3 region is CASSLDIGVGTEAFF. DNA of the CDR3: TGTGCCAGCTCCCTGGATATTGGGGTGGGCACTGAAGCTTTCTTT.

Regarding this clone: The sample contains more than one DNA sequence encoding this CDR3. The V call is TRBV11-3, the J call TRBJ2-1; no firm D call. The CDR3 has 14 residues. CDR1 and CDR2 from the germline V gene are SGHNT and YENEEA. The V and J ends lost 3 bases and 5 bases respectively, with 11 bases between them. CDR3 nucleotide sequence: TGTGCCAGCAGCTTCAGAGGTGGAAACAATGAGCAGTTCTTC. Its translation is CASSFRGGNNEQFF. Full variable domain (rest looked up from reference TRBV11-3 and TRBJ2-1): EAGVVQSPRYKIIEKKQPVAFWCNPISGHNTLYWYLQNLGQGPELLIRYENEEAVDDSQLPKDRFSAERLKGVDSTLKIQPAELGDSAVYLCASSFRGGNNEQFFGPGTRLTVL.

CDR3 amino acids: CASSNREYGYTF. DNA of the CDR3: TGTGCCAGCTCCAACAGGGAATATGGCTACACCTTC. The V call is TRBV2, the J call TRBJ1-2; D possibly corresponds to TRBD1 (6 bases). The CDR3 contains 12 residues. Trimming stripped 8 bases from V and 5 bases from J, with 12 bases between. Germline CDR1 SNHLY, CDR2 FYNNEI.

The V call is TRBV11-3, the J call TRBJ2-7; 7 bases are a match to TRBD1. V shed 8 bases, J shed 4 bases, and the junction held 11 bases outside the gene matches. This CDR3 has 14 residues. Germline V lookup: CDR1 SGHNT, CDR2 YENEEA. The CDR3 DNA reads TGTGCCAGCGGCACCGGGACAGTCCCGTACGAGCAGTACTTC. This translates into CASGTGTVPYEQYF.

V and J are TRBV5-1 and TRBJ2-3, with D unresolved. Trimming removed 4 bases from V and 5 bases from J, with 11 bases in between. There are 13 residues in the CDR3. The V gene's germline CDR1 is SGHRS and CDR2 YFSETQ. CDR3 nucleotides: TGCGCCAGCAGCGAGATTGGCCTAGATACGCAGTATTTT. This sequence encodes CASSEIGLDTQYF.

Remarks on this clone: A much larger clone is a single base away; this may be a read error. The same CDR3 can be traced to other DNA sequences in this sample. The CDR3 here is CASSSQVNTEAFF. As DNA, the CDR3 is TGTGCCAGCAGCTCCCAGGTGAACACTGAAGCTTTCTTT. This rearrangement joins TRBV7-9 to TRBJ1-1; the D is unclear. The ends were cut back, 4 bases at V and 0 bases at J, with 6 bases in the middle. CDR1 and CDR2 from the germline V gene are SEHNR and FQNEAQ (reference sequence). The CDR3 totals 13 residues.

The V gene is TRBV18, the J gene TRBJ2-3; possible D gene TRBD1, 7 bases. Trimming shortened V by 1 base and J by 3 bases, and 11 bases separated the two germline ends. The germline V gene has CDR1 KGHSH and CDR2 LQKENI. CDR3 length: 15 residues. The CDR3 is CASSPQQGGTDTQYF. The DNA of the CDR3 is TGTGCCAGCTCACCACAGCAGGGGGGTACAGATACGCAGTATTTT.

Concerning this clone: The sample contains more than one DNA sequence encoding this CDR3. The rearrangement links TRBV5-1 to TRBJ1-1; the D gene is possibly TRBD1 (6 bases). Germline CDR1 reads SGHRS; CDR2 reads YFSETQ. The ends were cut back, 2 bases at V and 1 base at J, with 12 bases in the middle. This CDR3 region has 15 residues. CDR3 DNA: TGCGCCAGCAGCTTACAGGGAAGGGAGAACACTGAAGCTTTCTTT. As protein: CASSLQGRENTEAFF.

V and J are TRBV4-1 and TRBJ2-5; 7 positions agree with TRBD2. Trimming removed 1 base from V and 4 bases from J; junction bases left unmatched: 18. CDR3 length: 19 residues. Germline V gene lookup returns CDR1 MGHRA and CDR2 YSYEKL. CDR3: CASSQGAMRAREFGETQYF. In DNA, the CDR3 is TGCGCCAGCAGCCAAGGCGCCATGAGGGCGCGGGAGTTTGGAGAGACCCAGTACTTC.

The table lists this clone with a few counts. The V and J genes are TRBV7-3 and TRBJ2-1; the D gene is possibly TRBD1 (5 bases). Germline lookup yields CDR1 SGHTA and CDR2 FQGTGA. Trimming removed 4 bases from V and 4 bases from J, with 11 bases in between. This CDR3 spans 14 amino acids. The CDR3 protein is CASSSTRDYNEQFF. The CDR3 DNA reads TGTGCCAGCAGCTCGACCAGGGATTACAATGAGCAGTTCTTC.

The rearrangement uses TRBV6-5 and TRBJ1-1; possible D gene TRBD1, 5 bases. V was pared by 0 bases and J by 6 bases, with 11 bases between. Germline CDR1 and CDR2: MNHEY and SVGAGI. The CDR3 runs 14 residues. The CDR3 DNA follows: TGTGCCAGCAGTTACTCCGGATGGGGCGCTGAAGCTTTCTTT. Translating it yields CASSYSGWGAEAFF.

Ten or more counts support this clone. Other DNA sequences of this sample code for an identical CDR3. V usage is TRBV9 and J usage is TRBJ2-2; 11 nucleotides line up with TRBD2. Germline V gives CDR1 SGDLS, CDR2 YYNGEE. CDR3 length: 17 amino acids. The J segment lost 3 bases and the V segment lost 4 bases, leaving 8 bases of the junction unmatched. The CDR3 loop reads CASSPRGGLADTGELFF. CDR3 DNA sequence: TGTGCCAGCAGCCCAAGAGGGGGACTAGCGGACACCGGGGAGCTGTTTTTT.

The gene calls are TRBV6-1 and TRBJ1-5, with a tentative D call TRBD1 (5 bases). The CDR3 length is 17 residues. The ends were cut back, 1 base at V and 0 bases at J, with 13 bases in the middle. Germline lookup yields CDR1 MNHNS and CDR2 SASEGT. The DNA of the CDR3 is TGTGCCAGCAGTGAAGTGGGGGACCCCCTTAGCAATCAGCCCCAGCATTTT. Its translation: CASSEVGDPLSNQPQHF.